A single sample is the source of the 10 T cell receptor beta chains below, sequenced in a study of tumor-infiltrating lymphocytes in oesophageal squamous cell carcinoma. MiXCR was run by TCRdb on the PCR reads, yielding one entry per CDR3 protein. The sample records around 12,000 distinct CDR3 sequences, roughly half being singletons. Input material: esophageal tumor tissue. The receptors were gathered from a male donor with esophageal squamous cell carcinoma.

This clonotype was counted at least ten times. CDR3 sequence reads: CASIGGNEQFF. Written as DNA, the CDR3 is TGTGCCAGTATCGGCGGCAATGAGCAGTTCTTC. The genes are TRBV19 and TRBJ2-1; D not resolved. Germline V lookup: CDR1 LNHDA, CDR2 SQIVND (reference sequence). With 7 bases removed from V and 6 bases from J, the gap between germline ends came to 7 bases. The CDR3 is made up of 11 amino acids.

J is TRBJ2-7 and V is TRBV27; 12 bases match TRBD1. V gave up 5 bases and J gave up 7 bases; unmatched junction bases: 6. The germline gives CDR1 MNHEY, CDR2 SMNVEV (reference sequence). This CDR3 region has 14 residues. The CDR3 region is CASSPRDRGLEQYF. CDR3 bases: TGTGCCAGCAGTCCCCGGGACAGGGGGCTAGAGCAGTACTTC.

The rearrangement links TRBV12-3 or TRBV12-4 to TRBJ2-1, with 10 nucleotides matching TRBD1. Losses at the gene ends were 6 bases for V and 4 bases for J; bases not matched to a gene: 9. The CDR3 has 16 residues. This chain's CDR3 is CASRDSGTGAYNEQFF. For the CDR3, the DNA is TGTGCCAGCAGAGATTCCGGGACAGGGGCGTACAATGAGCAGTTCTTC.

This chain connects TRBV7-2 to TRBJ2-1; D remains ambiguous. Gene TRBJ2-7 matches the end of the DNA better, so the J call may be wrong. The CDR3 runs to 11 residues. CDR1 SGHTA and CDR2 FQGNSA come from the germline V gene. Written as DNA, the CDR3 is TGTGCCAGCAGCTTACACAATGAGCAGTACTTC. Its translation: CASSLHNEQYF.

With regard to this clonotype: Since the CDR3 does not end with the conserved phenylalanine or tryptophan, this likely comes from a read error. No DNA is shown, since the ends of the CDR3 on it are uncertain; the CDR3 is the one TCRdb lists. The CDR3 region is CASSSLGGSNPNYGYTFGS. The V call is TRBV12-3 or TRBV12-4, the J call TRBJ2-7; the table's D call, TRBD1, has no DNA check behind it. Inclusive of both ends, the CDR3 amounts to 19 amino acids.

As for this clonotype: One end of the junction does not line up with germline, which may come from a read error. The chain employs TRBV6-8 and TRBJ2-7; perhaps TRBD1 as D (6 bases). CDR1 is MNHGY, CDR2 SAAAGT, per germline. The CDR3 loop spans 14 amino acids. The CDR3 sequence: CASCYFPGAGEQYF. CDR3 nucleotides: TGTGCCAGCTGTTACTTCCCAGGGGCAGGAGAGCAGTACTTT.

This chain joins TRBV6-8 and TRBJ2-5; D not resolved. With the DNA end fitting TRBJ2-1 better, the J assignment may be wrong. This CDR3 has 14 residues. Germline CDR1 and CDR2: MNHGY and SAAAGT. In nucleotides, the CDR3 is TGTGCCAGCAGTTACTCGGGCAGAGGCAATGAGCAGTTCTTC. It translates to CASSYSGRGNEQFF.

There are many counts of this clonotype. V and J are TRBV6-1 and TRBJ1-1, with TRBD1 matching over 8 bases. CDR1 and CDR2 (germline): MNHNS, SASEGT. The CDR3 is made up of 17 amino acids. The V gene end was trimmed by 7 bases and the J gene end by 0 bases; junction bases not matched to a gene: 13. The CDR3 sequence is CASTRTTGVGVNTEAFF. The CDR3, as DNA: TGTGCCAGCACCCGGACGACAGGGGTAGGCGTGAACACTGAAGCTTTCTTT.

The gene calls are TRBV7-6 and TRBJ1-4; 7 bases match TRBD1. Germline CDR1 SGHVS, CDR2 FNYEAQ. The CDR3 is made up of 14 amino acids. J gave up 5 bases and V 6 bases, and 6 bases lay outside the gene matches. CDR3 sequence reads: CASRSGTVNEKLFF. DNA for the CDR3: TGTGCCAGCAGATCCGGGACAGTCAATGAAAAACTGTTTTTT. The entire variable domain, with the rest obtained from reference TRBV7-6 and TRBJ1-4, is as follows: GAGVSQSPRYKVTKRGQDVALRCDPISGHVSLYWYRQALGQGPEFLTYFNYEAQQDKSGLPNDRFSAERPEGSISTLTIQRTEQRDSAMYRCASRSGTVNEKLFFGSGTQLSVL.

This clonotype was observed a handful of times. The rearrangement links TRBV7-2 to TRBJ2-3; D not certain. Germline assignment: CDR1 SGHTA and CDR2 FQGNSA. The CDR3 is 13 amino acids. The ends were cut back, 3 bases at V and 1 base at J, with 5 bases in the middle. The CDR3 DNA follows: TGTGCCAGCAGCTTCGGCCGCACAGATACGCAGTATTTT. Protein: CASSFGRTDTQYF.